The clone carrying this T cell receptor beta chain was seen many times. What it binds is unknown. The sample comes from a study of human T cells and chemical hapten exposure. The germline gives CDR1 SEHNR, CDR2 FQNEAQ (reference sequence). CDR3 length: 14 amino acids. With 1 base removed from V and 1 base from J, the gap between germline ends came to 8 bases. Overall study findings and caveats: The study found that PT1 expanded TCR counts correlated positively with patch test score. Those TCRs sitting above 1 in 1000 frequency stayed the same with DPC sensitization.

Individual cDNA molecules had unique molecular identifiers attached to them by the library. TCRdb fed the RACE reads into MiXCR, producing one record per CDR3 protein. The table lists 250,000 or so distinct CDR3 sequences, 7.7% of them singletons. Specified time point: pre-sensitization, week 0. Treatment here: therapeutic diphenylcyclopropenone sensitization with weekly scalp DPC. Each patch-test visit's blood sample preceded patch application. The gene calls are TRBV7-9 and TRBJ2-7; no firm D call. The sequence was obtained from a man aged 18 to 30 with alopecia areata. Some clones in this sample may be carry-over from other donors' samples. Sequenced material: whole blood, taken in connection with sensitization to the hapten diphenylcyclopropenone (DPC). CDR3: CASSLVSRSYEQYF. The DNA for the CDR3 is TGTGCCAGCAGCTTAGTGAGCCGATCCTACGAGCAGTACTTC.